These 13 T cell receptor beta chains originate from one sample sequenced in a study of cytomegalovirus exposure and HLA in healthy donors (dated by TCRdb to 2016 to 2017). Library preparation was by the immunoSEQ multiplex PCR assay. The multiplex PCR relied on a mix of 60 forward primers for TCR Vbeta segments and 13 reverse primers for TCR Jbeta segments. The source is immuneACCESS, and TCRdb retained only in-frame sequences with V and J called. Part of the clones is not carried over; for the studies checked, unresolved V genes explain less than half of this, and the remainder is unexplained. Across this sample there are about 200,000 clones, with roughly 84% seen only once. Roughly 0.66% of the sample comes from the top ten. The sample consisted of PBMCs. Source of these receptors: a boy aged 2 to 10 in good health and CMV-seronegative.

The rearrangement joins TRBV2 to TRBJ1-2, with 8 bases that match TRBD1. Germline trimming cut 8 bases from V and 7 bases from J; bases unmatched to any gene: 12. The CDR3 extends over 14 amino acids. The germline CDR1 and CDR2 sequences are SNHLY and FYNNEI. DNA of the CDR3: TGTGCCAGCGGCCTCGGACAGGGAATTGGTGGCTACACCTTC. Encoded protein: CASGLGQGIGGYTF.

The rearrangement links TRBV19 to TRBJ1-4; D is undetermined. From germline, CDR1 is LNHDA and CDR2 SQIVND (reference sequence). V was cut by 7 bases and J by 10 bases, with 13 bases left in between. The CDR3 contains 12 residues. In DNA form, the CDR3 reads TGTGCCAGTAATCGAGAGGGAGCAAAACTGTTTTTT. It specifies CASNREGAKLFF.

The chain has TRBV10-3 and TRBJ2-5, with TRBD1 matching 8 bases. The J call could be wrong; TRBJ2-7 is a better fit for the DNA end. CDR1 and CDR2 from the germline V gene are ENHRY and SYGVKD. The CDR3 length is 16 residues. In nucleotides, the CDR3 is TGTGCCATTCGGCCAGTCCCGGGACAGGCTACAAACGAGCAGTACTTC. Its protein is CAIRPVPGQATNEQYF.

V gene TRBV5-1 combines with J gene TRBJ1-2, with 7 nucleotides matching TRBD1. The CDR3 totals 16 residues. Germline CDR1 SGHRS, CDR2 YFSETQ. Trimming took 4 bases from V and 4 from J; bases not matched to a gene: 13. The CDR3 reads CASSLRQGSLGYGYTF. The CDR3 nucleotides are TGCGCCAGCAGCCTCCGACAGGGAAGTCTAGGCTATGGCTACACCTTC. The full variable domain, its missing parts supplied by reference TRBV5-1 and TRBJ1-2, is KAGVTQTPRYLIKTRGQQVTLSCSPISGHRSVSWYQQTPGQGLQFLFEYFSETQRNKGNFPGRFSGRQFSNSRSEMNVSTLELGDSALYLCASSLRQGSLGYGYTFGSGTRLTVV.

The CDR3 protein is CASSIGKGGQGYSDTQYF. The CDR3 DNA reads TGTGCCAGTAGTATAGGAAAGGGGGGACAGGGGTACTCAGATACGCAGTATTTT. This chain uses TRBV19 with TRBJ2-3; 10 bases are a match to TRBD1. Germline V gene data show CDR1 as LNHDA and CDR2 as SQIVND (reference sequence). This CDR3 comprises 18 residues. V lost 1 base and J lost 4; bases outside the gene matches: 11. The full variable domain, completed using reference TRBV19 and TRBJ2-3, is DGGITQSPKYLFRKEGQNVTLSCEQNLNHDAMYWYRQDPGQGLRLIYYSQIVNDFQKGDIAEGYSVSREKKESFPLTVTSAQKNPTAFYLCASSIGKGGQGYSDTQYFGPGTRLTVL.

This clone was detected a few times. The chain carries TRBV6-5 and TRBJ1-2; TRBD1 matches 9 bases. The CDR3 length is 12 residues. The V gene's germline CDR1 is MNHEY and CDR2 SVGAGI. The trim removed 9 bases at V and 7 bases at J, leaving 6 bases unmatched. CDR3 DNA: TGTGCCAGTTGGACAGGGGATCTTGGCTACACCTTC. Its translation is CASWTGDLGYTF.

The V gene is TRBV19, the J gene TRBJ1-2; D is possibly TRBD1 (5 bases). With 8 bases removed from V and 5 bases from J, the gap between germline ends came to 15 bases. Germline V lookup: CDR1 LNHDA, CDR2 SQIVND (reference sequence). The CDR3 loop spans 13 amino acids. The CDR3 sequence: CASSEAGGYGYTF. CDR3 sequence (DNA): TGTGCCAGTTCAGAGGCCGGGGGGTATGGCTACACCTTC.

The chain couples TRBV5-8 to TRBJ1-1; 9 bases line up with TRBD1. This CDR3 is built from 14 residues. Germline lookup yields CDR1 SGHTS and CDR2 YDEGEE. Trimming took 0 bases from V and 4 from J; bases not matched to a gene: 1. The CDR3 loop is CASSLVTGGTEAFF. CDR3 nucleotide sequence: TGTGCCAGCAGCTTGGTGACAGGGGGCACTGAAGCTTTCTTT.

The CDR3 bases are TGTGCCAGCAGTCCTCCTAGCGTAATATCCTACGAGCAGTACTTC. It is translated as CASSPPSVISYEQYF. The chain employs TRBV28 and TRBJ2-7; D is possibly TRBD2 (6 bases). From germline, CDR1 is MDHEN and CDR2 SYDVKM. The V gene lost 5 bases and the J gene lost 1 base, with 15 bases spanning the gap. The CDR3 extends over 15 amino acids.

This clone was observed once. The chain links TRBV7-9 to TRBJ2-1, with 7 bases lining up with TRBD2. CDR1 and CDR2 from the germline V gene are SEHNR and FQNEAQ (reference sequence). The junction had 13 bases not matched to a gene; V was cut back by 3 bases and J by 5 bases. This CDR3 is 17 amino acids long. CDR3 amino acids: CASSFRALGREDNEQFF. CDR3 bases: TGTGCCAGCAGCTTCCGGGCCCTAGGGAGGGAGGACAATGAGCAGTTCTTC.

The V call is TRBV27, the J call TRBJ2-3; 10 bases match TRBD2. V lost 5 bases, J lost 3 bases, and 14 bases stayed unmatched. This CDR3 contains 18 residues. Germline CDR1 is MNHEY and CDR2 is SMNVEV (reference sequence). DNA of the CDR3: TGTGCCAGCAGTACCCAGCGGGGGGGCTGGGAAAGGACAGATACGCAGTATTTT. It yields the protein CASSTQRGGWERTDTQYF.

This chain links TRBV7-8 with TRBJ1-5; D is possibly TRBD1 (5 bases). The V gene lost 9 bases and the J gene lost 7 bases, with 19 bases spanning the gap. The CDR3 has 14 amino acids. The germline CDR1 and CDR2 sequences are SGHVS and FQNEAQ. The CDR3 is CASRLGPRAQPQHF. Here the CDR3 DNA reads TGTGCCAGTAGGCTGGGGCCAAGGGCACAGCCCCAGCATTTT.

There are a few counts of this clone. The genes are TRBV6-1 and TRBJ2-1; 9 positions agree with TRBD1. The germline gives CDR1 MNHNS, CDR2 SASEGT. Unmatched junction bases numbered 6, after V lost 4 bases and J lost 8 bases. The CDR3 is made up of 14 amino acids. The CDR3: CASSGRDRDDEQFF. The DNA for the CDR3 is TGTGCCAGCAGTGGCCGGGACAGGGATGATGAGCAGTTCTTC.